These 21 T cell receptor beta chains were all obtained from the same sample, sequenced in a study of shared clonotypes between healthy human individuals. The table came from immunoSEQ multiplex PCR; TCRdb's copy has only in-frame clones and leaves some out. The sample has about 2 million clones; approximately 94% are singletons. Selected positively for CCR7 and CD45RO-negative, naive CD8 cells excluded terminally differentiated effector memory CD45RA+ cells. Source material: naive CD8+ T cells sorted from blood. These receptor sequences come from a man younger than 35 in good health.

V is TRBV6-1 and J is TRBJ2-7; weak D call: TRBD2 (5 bases). The CDR3 loop spans 15 amino acids. The V end lost 6 bases, the J end lost 0 bases, and 15 bases lay between the germline ends. Per germline, CDR1 MNHNS and CDR2 SASEGT. CDR3 region: CASSVERESSYEQYF. The CDR3 nucleotides read TGTGCCAGCAGCGTCGAGAGGGAGAGCTCCTACGAGCAGTACTTC.

CDR3 bases: TGTGCCAGCAGGTATTTCAATGAGCAGTTCTTC. Residues: CASRYFNEQFF. This chain links TRBV27 with TRBJ2-1; D uncertain. Germline V gene sequence: CDR1 MNHEY, CDR2 SMNVEV (reference sequence). V was pared by 6 bases and J by 6 bases, with 6 bases between. This CDR3 is built from 11 residues.

As to this clone: Other DNA variants within this sample encode the same CDR3. The rearrangement uses TRBV4-1 and TRBJ2-5; 8 nucleotides match TRBD1. Unmatched junction bases numbered 3, after V lost 4 bases and J lost 5 bases. Per germline, CDR1 MGHRA and CDR2 YSYEKL. The CDR3 runs 13 residues. CDR3 nucleotides: TGCGCCAGCAGCCTGGACAGGGAGGAGACCCAGTACTTC. Translating it yields CASSLDREETQYF.

The CDR3 loop is CASSPGQGSDNEQFF. In DNA, the CDR3 is TGCGCCAGCAGCCCCGGACAGGGAAGCGACAATGAGCAGTTCTTC. This rearrangement joins TRBV4-3 to TRBJ2-1, with 8 bases identical to TRBD1. This CDR3 comprises 15 residues. Germline lookup yields CDR1 LGHNA and CDR2 YSLEER. Germline trimming cut 4 bases from V and 5 bases from J; bases unmatched to any gene: 7.

The chain joins TRBV28 to TRBJ1-2; D unresolved. CDR3 length: 14 amino acids. V was shortened by 3 bases and J by 4 bases, with 12 bases between the two germline ends. Germline-derived CDR1 and CDR2 are MDHEN and SYDVKM. The DNA of the CDR3 is TGTGCCAGCAGTTTCGCAGCATTCTTCTATGGCTACACCTTC. Protein product: CASSFAAFFYGYTF.

V gene TRBV6-1 combines with J gene TRBJ1-6; D might be TRBD1 (6 bases). CDR1 is MNHNS, CDR2 SASEGT, per germline. This CDR3 region has 14 residues. V lost 6 bases and J lost 9, with 15 bases in between. CDR3: CASSGPTGGSPLHF. The CDR3 coding sequence is TGTGCCAGCAGCGGACCGACAGGCGGTTCACCCCTCCACTTT.

CDR3 amino acids: CASSLAADEQFF. The CDR3 DNA reads TGTGCCAGCAGCTTGGCAGCCGATGAGCAGTTCTTC. The chain has TRBV5-6 and TRBJ2-1; D unclear. V was shortened by 0 bases and J by 8 bases, with 6 bases between the two germline ends. The CDR3 totals 12 residues. Germline V gives CDR1 SGHDT, CDR2 YYEEEE.

This chain links TRBV7-3 with TRBJ1-2, with 9 bases fitting TRBD1. V was pared by 5 bases and J by 3 bases, with 4 bases of the junction left unmatched. CDR1 and CDR2 (germline): SGHTA, FQGTGA. The CDR3 spans 14 residues. The CDR3 here is CASSPTGGYYGYTF. The CDR3 DNA is TGTGCCAGCAGCCCGACAGGGGGGTACTATGGCTACACCTTC.

This sequence joins TRBV7-2 and TRBJ2-1; no clear D gene. Germline V lookup: CDR1 SGHTA, CDR2 FQGNSA. The CDR3 sequence is 11 residues long. The V end was cut by 2 bases, the J end by 9 bases, with 5 bases between. The CDR3 sequence is CASSLTAEQFF. The CDR3 region has the DNA TGTGCCAGCAGCTTAACGGCTGAGCAGTTCTTC.

In the case of this clone: Other DNA sequences within the sample encode an identical CDR3. The chain employs TRBV7-9 and TRBJ2-5; TRBD1 matches 8 bases. The CDR3 has 15 amino acids. V shed 1 base, J shed 3 bases, and the junction held 4 bases outside the gene matches. Germline V lookup: CDR1 SEHNR, CDR2 FQNEAQ (reference sequence). The CDR3 loop reads CASSLVGQGKETQYF. Here the CDR3 DNA reads TGTGCCAGCAGCTTAGTAGGACAGGGAAAAGAGACCCAGTACTTC.

The V call is TRBV5-6, the J call TRBJ2-7; D perhaps matches TRBD2 (5 bases). The CDR3 extends over 15 amino acids. Trimming took off 1 base at V and 4 bases at J, with 15 bases between the two ends. Germline V CDR1 and CDR2: SGHDT, YYEEEE. The CDR3 region has the DNA TGTGCCAGCAGCTTGTTGGCTAGCCCTCTTTACGAGCAGTACTTC. Residues: CASSLLASPLYEQYF.

The chain recombines TRBV19 with TRBJ2-7; D is possibly TRBD2 (6 bases). The germline V gene encodes CDR1 LNHDA and CDR2 SQIVND (reference sequence). This CDR3 is 15 amino acids long. V lost 5 bases and J 3 bases, leaving 17 bases between the germline ends. As DNA, the CDR3 is TGTGCCAGTAGTCCATCGTGGGAGGCTGGCTACGAGCAGTACTTC. This gives the protein CASSPSWEAGYEQYF. The entire variable domain, with the rest obtained from reference TRBV19 and TRBJ2-7, is as follows: DGGITQSPKYLFRKEGQNVTLSCEQNLNHDAMYWYRQDPGQGLRLIYYSQIVNDFQKGDIAEGYSVSREKKESFPLTVTSAQKNPTAFYLCASSPSWEAGYEQYFGPGTRLTVT.

The CDR3 sequence: CASSQDRNTGELFF. The CDR3, as DNA: TGTGCCAGCAGCCAAGACCGCAACACCGGGGAGCTGTTTTTT. This chain connects TRBV7-2 to TRBJ2-2, with D unresolved. Trimming removed 5 bases from V and 2 bases from J, with 9 bases in between. Germline V CDR1 and CDR2: SGHTA, FQGNSA. CDR3 size: 14 residues.

The V call is TRBV6-1, the J call TRBJ2-7; 10 positions match TRBD2. Looked up from germline, CDR1 is MNHNS and CDR2 is SASEGT. The CDR3 consists of 17 residues. Losses at the gene ends were 1 base for V and 3 bases for J; bases not matched to a gene: 9. The CDR3 loop is CASSEERLAGALYEQYF. CDR3 nucleotides: TGTGCCAGCAGTGAAGAAAGGCTAGCGGGGGCCCTCTACGAGCAGTACTTC.

Remarks on this clone: This specimen includes other DNA sequences encoding the same CDR3. V usage is TRBV29-1 and J usage is TRBJ2-2; perhaps D is TRBD1 or TRBD2 (5 bases each). V dropped 1 base and J dropped 5 bases, with 5 bases sitting between them. The CDR3 covers 12 residues. Germline CDR1 and CDR2: SQVTM and ANQGSEA. The CDR3 loop is CSVEGGTGELFF. DNA of the CDR3: TGCAGCGTTGAAGGGGGGACCGGGGAGCTGTTTTTT.

The chain recombines TRBV7-8 with TRBJ2-3; D not certain. The germline gives CDR1 SGHVS, CDR2 FQNEAQ. The CDR3 totals 15 residues. V was clipped by 3 bases and J by 3 bases, with 13 bases between them. This chain's CDR3 is CASSFLNPRTDTQYF. The CDR3 DNA sequence: TGTGCCAGCAGCTTTCTCAACCCTCGTACAGATACGCAGTATTTT.

The chain employs TRBV7-9 and TRBJ1-1; D gene unclear. Germline loops: CDR1 SEHNR, CDR2 FQNEAQ (reference sequence). This CDR3 spans 17 amino acids. V shed 5 bases and J shed 3 bases, with 22 bases lying between them. In DNA form, the CDR3 reads TGTGCCAGCAGCCCCGGCGGGTCAGACGCTTGGGACACTGAAGCTTTCTTT. Amino acid sequence: CASSPGGSDAWDTEAFF.

This clone came up once. The chain couples TRBV30 to TRBJ2-7, with D maybe TRBD2 (6 bases). The CDR3 has 15 residues. Trimming took off 3 bases at V and 1 base at J, with 16 bases between the two ends. Germline loops: CDR1 GTSNPN, CDR2 SVGIG (reference sequence). The DNA for the CDR3 is TGTGCCTGGAGCAGAAGGAGGGCCTTGTCCTACGAGCAGTACTTC. It codes for CAWSRRRALSYEQYF.

This clone was recorded once. The chain joins TRBV7-9 to TRBJ2-7; D is perhaps TRBD1 (6 bases). V was clipped by 4 bases and J by 0 bases, with 19 bases between them. CDR1 and CDR2 from the germline V gene are SEHNR and FQNEAQ (reference sequence). The CDR3 length is 17 residues. This CDR3 reads CASSSSPGQILSYEQYF. The DNA of the CDR3 is TGTGCCAGCAGCTCGAGTCCCGGACAGATCCTCTCCTACGAGCAGTACTTC.

The rearrangement joins TRBV27 to TRBJ1-5; D ambiguous. Trimming pared 0 bases from V and 7 bases from J, leaving 13 bases between. The CDR3 loop spans 15 amino acids. Germline loops: CDR1 MNHEY, CDR2 SMNVEV (reference sequence). CDR3 DNA sequence: TGTGCCAGCAGTTTATCGGGTGGGTATGACCAGCCCCAGCATTTT. It specifies CASSLSGGYDQPQHF.

The chain joins TRBV4-3 to TRBJ2-7; perhaps D is TRBD1 or TRBD2 (7 bases each). In germline, CDR1 is LGHNA, CDR2 YSLEER. The CDR3 extends over 14 amino acids. V was clipped by 4 bases and J by 4 bases, with 14 bases between them. CDR3 protein: CASSPGEGAYEQYF. The DNA for the CDR3 is TGCGCCAGCAGCCCTGGGGAGGGGGCGTACGAGCAGTACTTC.